The entry that follows covers one TCR beta chain sequence. The data were taken from a study of shared clonotypes between healthy human individuals. The protocol was immunoSEQ multiplex PCR, while the TCRdb copy is restricted to in-frame clones and leaves out a portion. The sample has roughly 1.4 million clones; approximately 98.5% are singletons. Sequenced material: naive CD4+ T cells sorted from blood. Subset indicated: CD45RA+ positively selected. The clonotype comes from a young man in good health.

CDR3 sequence: CASSDPNQPQHF. In nucleotides, the CDR3 is TGTGCCAGCAGTGATCCCAATCAGCCCCAGCATTTT. The genes are TRBV6-1 and TRBJ1-5; D remains ambiguous. Germline V gene sequence: CDR1 MNHNS, CDR2 SASEGT. Trimming left V 3 bases short and J 3 bases short, with 3 bases between. This CDR3 is 12 amino acids long.